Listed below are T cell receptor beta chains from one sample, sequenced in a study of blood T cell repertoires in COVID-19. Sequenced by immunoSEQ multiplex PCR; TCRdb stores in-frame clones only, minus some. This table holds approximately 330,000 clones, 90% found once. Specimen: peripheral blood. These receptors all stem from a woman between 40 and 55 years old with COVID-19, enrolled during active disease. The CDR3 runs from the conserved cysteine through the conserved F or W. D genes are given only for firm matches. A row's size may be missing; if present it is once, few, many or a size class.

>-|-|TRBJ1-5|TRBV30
TGTGCCTGGAGTGTACTTACTCGGAATCAGCCCCAGCATTTT
CAWSVLTRNQPQHF
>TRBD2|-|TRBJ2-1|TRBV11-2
TGTGCCAGCAGCTTTTCAGCGGGGGGGTCCAATGAGCAGTTCTTC
CASSFSAGGSNEQFF
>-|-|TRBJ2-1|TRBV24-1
TGTGCCACCAGTGGATCGGCCTACAATGAGCAGTTCTTC
CATSGSAYNEQFF
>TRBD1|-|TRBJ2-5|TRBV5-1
TGCGCCAGCAGCTTGGTTGACAGGGAAGAGACCCAGTACTTC
CASSLVDREETQYF
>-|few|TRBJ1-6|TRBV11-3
TGTGCCAGCAGCCTGGGACTAGAGAATTCACCCCTCCACTTT
CASSLGLENSPLHF
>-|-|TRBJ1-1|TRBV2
TGTGCCAGCAGAGCAATGGGGGCCAGGGGAAAAGCTTTCTTT
CASRAMGARGKAFF
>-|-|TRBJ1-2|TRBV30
TGTGCCTGGAGTGTAGGGAGCGGCTTAGGCTACACCTTC
CAWSVGSGLGYTF
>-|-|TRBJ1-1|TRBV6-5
TGTGCCAGCAGTATTACAGGATCCAACACTGAAGCTTTCTTT
CASSITGSNTEAFF
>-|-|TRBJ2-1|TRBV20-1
TGCAGTGCTTCACAGGGCAATGAGCAGTTCTTC
CSASQGNEQFF
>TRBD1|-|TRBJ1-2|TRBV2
TGTGCCAGCAGTGGGCCTAGACAGGGGGTCGGGTATGGCTACACCTTC
CASSGPRQGVGYGYTF
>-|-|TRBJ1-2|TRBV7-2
TGTGCCAGCAGCTTGGGGGGGGGAACCCCTAACTATGGCTACACCTTC
CASSLGGGTPNYGYTF
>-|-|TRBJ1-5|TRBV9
TGTGCCAGCAGCGTAGACGGGGATCAGCCCCAGCATTTT
CASSVDGDQPQHF
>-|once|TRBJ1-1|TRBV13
TGTGCCAGCAGCCCCACGAGCGCGGGGAACACTGAAGCTTTCTTT
CASSPTSAGNTEAFF
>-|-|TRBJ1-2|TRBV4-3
TGCGCCAGCAGCCTTATACAGGGACCAAACTATGGCTACACCTTC
CASSLIQGPNYGYTF
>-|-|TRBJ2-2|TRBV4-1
TGCGCCAGCAGCCAACCCCGGGACTCTAGAAGGGAGCTGTTTTTT
CASSQPRDSRRELFF
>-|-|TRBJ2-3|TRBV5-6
TGTGCCAGCAGTCTTGGTCCAGGGGAAGATACGCAGTATTTT
CASSLGPGEDTQYF
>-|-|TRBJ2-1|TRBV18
TGTGCCAGCTCACCCGTTCTGGGAGTCGCCTACAATGAGCAGTTCTTC
CASSPVLGVAYNEQFF
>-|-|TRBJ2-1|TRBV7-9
TGTGCCAGCAGCTCTGCGGCTGCGAGTCTCTACAATGAGCAGTTCTTC
CASSSAAASLYNEQFF
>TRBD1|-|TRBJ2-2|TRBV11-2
TGTGCCAGCAGCACGAGACAGGGGTGGACCGGGGAGCTGTTTTTT
CASSTRQGWTGELFF
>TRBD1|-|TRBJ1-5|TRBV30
TGTGCCTGGAGTGCGGACAGGGTCGGACAGCCCCAGCATTTT
CAWSADRVGQPQHF
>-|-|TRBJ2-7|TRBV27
TGTGCCAGCAGTTCGAACAGGGCGTACGAGCAGTACTTC
CASSSNRAYEQYF
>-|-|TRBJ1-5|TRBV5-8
TGTGCCAGCAACCCGGACGGGGATAGCAATCAGCCCCAGCATTTT
CASNPDGDSNQPQHF
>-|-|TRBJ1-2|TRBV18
TGTGCCAGCTCAAATGGGGGCGGCTATGGCTACACCTTC
CASSNGGGYGYTF
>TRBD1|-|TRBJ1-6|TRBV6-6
TGTGCCAGCAGTTATGCCAGGGGGGATTCACCCCTCCACTTT
CASSYARGDSPLHF
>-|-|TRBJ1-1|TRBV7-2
TGTGCCAGCAGGGCCGCCAGGGGGAACACTGAAGCTTTCTTT
CASRAARGNTEAFF
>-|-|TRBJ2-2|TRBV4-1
TGCGCCAGCAGCCAAGCCCCGGGGGAGGCGTCGTGGAACACCGGGGAGCTGTTTTTT
CASSQAPGEASWNTGELFF
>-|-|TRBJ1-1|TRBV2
TGTGCCACACGGGACACTTTGCACACTGAAGCTTTCTTT
CATRDTLHTEAFF
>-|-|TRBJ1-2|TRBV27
TGTGCCAGCAGTTTAGCTGGGGGCAAGAATAATGGCTACACCTTC
CASSLAGGKNNGYTF
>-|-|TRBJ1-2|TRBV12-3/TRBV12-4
TGTGCCAGCAGCCCACTGCGGGGGGGCTACACCTTC
CASSPLRGGYTF
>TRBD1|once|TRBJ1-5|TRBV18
TGTGCCAGCTCACCGGGGCGACAGGGCGATCAGCCCCAGCATTTT
CASSPGRQGDQPQHF
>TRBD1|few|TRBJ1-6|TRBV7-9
TGTGCCAGCAGCACAGGGGGTCGGTCACCCCTCCACTTT
CASSTGGRSPLHF
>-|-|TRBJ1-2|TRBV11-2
TGTGCCAGCAGCTTAGCCCCGCAGGGCGGTGGCTACACCTTC
CASSLAPQGGGYTF
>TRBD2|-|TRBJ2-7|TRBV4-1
TGCGCCAGCAGCCAAGGGACTAGCGGGGGGGCAGACTGGAGAGAGCAGTACTTC
CASSQGTSGGADWREQYF
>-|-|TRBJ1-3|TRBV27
TGTGCCAGCAGTTGGGCCTCTGGAAACACCATATATTTT
CASSWASGNTIYF
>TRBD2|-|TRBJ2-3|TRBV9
TGTGCCAGCAGCGCCTTTTCCCGACTAGCGGGGGCAGATACGCAGTATTTT
CASSAFSRLAGADTQYF
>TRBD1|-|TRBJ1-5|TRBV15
TGTGCCACCAGCAGAGATAGGGACAGAAATCAGCCCCAGCATTTT
CATSRDRDRNQPQHF
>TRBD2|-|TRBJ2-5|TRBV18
TGTGCCAGCTCACCCCAACTAGCGGGGAGCCGAGAAGAGACCCAGTACTTC
CASSPQLAGSREETQYF
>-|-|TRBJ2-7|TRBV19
TGTGCCAGTAGTATTATTAGCGGCGAGCAGTACTTC
CASSIISGEQYF
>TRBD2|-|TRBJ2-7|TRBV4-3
TGCGCCAGCAGCCCGGCCGGGGGAGCGGGGGGGCCCTACGAGCAGTACTTC
CASSPAGGAGGPYEQYF
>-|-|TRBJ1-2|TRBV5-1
TGCGCCAGCAGCTTTGTTATCCAGGGTTTATCTCCAAGCTATGGCTACACCTTC
CASSFVIQGLSPSYGYTF
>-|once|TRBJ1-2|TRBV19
TGTGCCAGTAGTCAACAGGGCCCTAACTATGGCTACACCTTC
CASSQQGPNYGYTF
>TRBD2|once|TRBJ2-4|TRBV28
TGTGCCAGCACCTCCAATCCGGGGAGGGTAGACATTCAGTACTTC
CASTSNPGRVDIQYF
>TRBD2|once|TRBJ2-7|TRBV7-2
TGTGCCAGCAGCTCACGGTCCGGGCGGGGGGTCAGCTCCTACGAGCAGTACTTC
CASSSRSGRGVSSYEQYF
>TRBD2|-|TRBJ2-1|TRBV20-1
TGCAGTGCTAGTCGACTAGCGGCCTCCTACAATGAGCAGTTCTTC
CSASRLAASYNEQFF
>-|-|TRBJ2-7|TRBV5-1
TGCGCCAGCAGCTTGGCGCAGGGCACCCTCTACGAGCAGTACTTC
CASSLAQGTLYEQYF
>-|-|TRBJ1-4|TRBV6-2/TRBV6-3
TGTGCCAGCAGTTACGCCGGCAGGGGAAATGAAAAACTGTTTTTT
CASSYAGRGNEKLFF
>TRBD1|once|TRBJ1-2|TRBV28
TGTGCCAGCAGTTCCGCAAGCCGGGACAGGGGATTGCCCATGGCTAACTATGGCTACACCTTC
CASSSASRDRGLPMANYGYTF
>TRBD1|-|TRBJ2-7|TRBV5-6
TGTGCCAGCAGCTCTCCGGGACAGGGGTACGAGCAGTACTTC
CASSSPGQGYEQYF
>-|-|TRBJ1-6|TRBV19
TGTGCCAGCCAGAAGGGGCGGGAGAGGTCACCCCTCCACTTT
CASQKGRERSPLHF
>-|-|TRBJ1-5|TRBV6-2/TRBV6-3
TGTGCCAGCAGTGATTGGGGGCATCAGCCCCAGCATTTT
CASSDWGHQPQHF